This entry lists 25 T cell receptor beta chains sequenced from one sample in a study of beta chain features in type 1 diabetes. No antigen has been identified for these receptors. cDNA synthesis used the whole RNA isolate, giving expressed TCRB sequences. Sequenced by immunoSEQ multiplex PCR; TCRdb stores in-frame clones only, minus some. The repertoire consists of about 700,000 clones, with 13% occurring once and the leading ten covering approximately 0.02%. General study points: There was a moderate but significant shortening of TCRB CDR3s in all four CD4+ subsets of Type 1 diabetes patients.

The sample taken for sequencing was naive CD4+ T cells from blood. The receptor source for this set is a young man with type 1 diabetes.

The rearrangement links TRBV29-1 to TRBJ2-1, with D possibly TRBD2 on 6 matching bases. Germline V gene sequence: CDR1 SQVTM, CDR2 ANQGSEA. Trimming stripped 2 bases from V and 9 bases from J, with 20 bases between. The CDR3 has 15 amino acids. CDR3 residues: CSVELDGLNSGEQFF. In DNA, the CDR3 is TGCAGCGTTGAATTGGACGGACTAAATTCGGGTGAGCAGTTCTTC.

V and J are TRBV11-2 and TRBJ2-1; D is perhaps TRBD2 (7 bases). The CDR3 is 15 residues long. Trimming removed 1 base at V and 4 bases at J, with 11 bases between. Germline V lookup: CDR1 SGHAT, CDR2 FQNNGV. CDR3 sequence reads: CASSLGRGLYNEQFF. The CDR3 bases are TGTGCCAGCAGCTTAGGGCGGGGGCTTTACAATGAGCAGTTCTTC.

This clone was observed once. J is TRBJ2-1 and V is TRBV19, with D tentatively TRBD2 (6 bases). Germline V lookup: CDR1 LNHDA, CDR2 SQIVND (reference sequence). With 5 bases removed from V and 4 bases from J, the gap between germline ends came to 12 bases. The CDR3 length is 14 residues. CDR3 sequence reads: CASSPGTEYNEQFF. The CDR3 DNA follows: TGTGCCAGTAGTCCCGGGACTGAGTACAATGAGCAGTTCTTC.

This clone has a single count. The chain has TRBV7-9 and TRBJ1-1; D is unclear. Germline V lookup: CDR1 SEHNR, CDR2 FQNEAQ (reference sequence). Trimming shortened V by 8 bases and J by 0 bases, and 16 bases separated the two germline ends. The length of the CDR3 is 15 residues. CDR3: CASLPVEVLNTEAFF. CDR3 nucleotides: TGTGCCAGCTTACCCGTGGAGGTCTTGAACACTGAAGCTTTCTTT.

This clone was counted a few times. The chain uses TRBV25-1 and TRBJ2-2; 7 nucleotides align to TRBD1. Germline V gives CDR1 MGHDK, CDR2 SYGVNS. This CDR3 comprises 15 residues. With 4 bases clipped from V and 2 bases from J, the junction kept 4 bases outside the gene matches. The CDR3 protein is CASSGRTGNTGELFF. The CDR3 DNA reads as TGTGCCAGCAGTGGCCGGACAGGAAACACCGGGGAGCTGTTTTTT.

The CDR3 DNA sequence: TGCGCCAGCAGCCAAGCGGGACTAGGGGATCAGCCCCAGCATTTT. Encoded protein: CASSQAGLGDQPQHF. The genes are TRBV4-1 and TRBJ1-5; possibly TRBD1 for D (5 bases). Trimming took off 1 base at V and 5 bases at J, with 12 bases between the two ends. CDR3 size: 15 residues. Germline CDR1 is MGHRA and CDR2 is YSYEKL.

This clone came up a few times. The chain has TRBV7-3 and TRBJ1-6; tentatively, D is TRBD1 (5 bases). With 1 base removed from V and 10 bases from J, the gap between germline ends came to 14 bases. Germline V gene data show CDR1 as SGHTA and CDR2 as FQGTGA. CDR3 length: 15 residues. CDR3 sequence reads: CASSLNGREGSPLHF. Written as DNA, the CDR3 is TGTGCCAGCAGCTTAAACGGCAGGGAGGGATCACCCCTCCACTTT.

The chain has TRBV2 and TRBJ1-1; weak D call: TRBD1 (6 bases). The V end lost 2 bases, the J end lost 3 bases, and 13 bases lay between the germline ends. CDR1 is SNHLY and CDR2 is FYNNEI in the germline V gene. This CDR3 has 15 amino acids. The CDR3 region is CASSEIPKGDTEAFF. DNA of the CDR3: TGTGCCAGCAGTGAAATCCCTAAGGGGGACACTGAAGCTTTCTTT.

The rearrangement links TRBV10-3 to TRBJ2-3; TRBD2 matches 11 bases. Trimming removed 6 bases from V and 3 bases from J; junction bases left unmatched: 5. This CDR3 is 15 amino acids long. The germline V gene has CDR1 ENHRY and CDR2 SYGVKD. CDR3 region: CAISRLAGNTDTQYF. DNA of the CDR3: TGTGCCATCAGCCGACTAGCGGGGAATACAGATACGCAGTATTTT.

A word on this clone: At the DNA level, this CDR3 is encoded by other sequences in the same sample as well. The chain has TRBV30 and TRBJ1-2; unclear D gene. This CDR3 comprises 13 residues. CDR1 and CDR2 (germline): GTSNPN, SVGIG (reference sequence). V shed 0 bases and J shed 4 bases, with 9 bases lying between them. CDR3 sequence reads: CAWSVLGGYGYTF. CDR3 bases: TGTGCCTGGAGTGTACTAGGAGGCTATGGCTACACCTTC.

This clone was picked up a small number of times. J is TRBJ2-5 and V is TRBV4-1; 10 bases map to TRBD2. CDR3 length: 16 residues. The V segment lost 2 bases and the J segment 2 bases; nucleotides outside the gene matches: 5. The V gene's germline CDR1 is MGHRA and CDR2 YSYEKL. The CDR3 DNA is TGCGCCAGCAGCCAACCTAGCGGGGGCCGGCAAGAGACCCAGTACTTC. It specifies CASSQPSGGRQETQYF.

This clone was observed a handful of times. V and J are TRBV28 and TRBJ1-1, with 12 bases identical to TRBD1. The germline gives CDR1 MDHEN, CDR2 SYDVKM. The CDR3 extends over 14 amino acids. The V segment lost 5 bases and the J segment 7 bases; nucleotides outside the gene matches: 5. The CDR3 nucleotides read TGTGCCAGCAGTCCGGGACAGGGGGCTGGTGAAGCTTTCTTT. It encodes CASSPGQGAGEAFF.

This clone was detected a few times. The V and J genes are TRBV28 and TRBJ1-2, with a possible D match to TRBD1 (5 bases). The CDR3 runs to 13 residues. The germline CDR1 and CDR2 sequences are MDHEN and SYDVKM. Trimming stripped 2 bases from V and 9 bases from J, with 13 bases between. In DNA form, the CDR3 reads TGTGCCAGCAGTTTAGCGGGGCGGGGGAGCTACACCTTC. It translates to CASSLAGRGSYTF.

This clone was seen a few times. This sequence joins TRBV14 and TRBJ2-7; D is possibly TRBD1 or TRBD2 (5 bases each). The CDR3 extends over 13 amino acids. Trimming cost V 7 bases and J 2 bases, with 12 bases left between them. The V gene's germline CDR1 is SGHDN and CDR2 FVKESK. CDR3 loop: CASTRDGPYEQYF. The CDR3 nucleotides are TGTGCCAGCACCCGGGACGGGCCCTACGAGCAGTACTTC.

This clone was observed a handful of times. A read error may be the cause here, since a much bigger clone is one base away. This CDR3 is CASSPQETQYF. The CDR3 DNA reads as TGTGCTAGCAGCCCCCAAGAGACCCAGTACTTC. The chain carries TRBV7-7 and TRBJ2-5, with no clear D. The CDR3 loop spans 11 amino acids. Germline CDR1 and CDR2: SSHAT and FNYEAQ (reference sequence).

A few counts support this clone. In nucleotides, the CDR3 is TGTGCCAGCAGCTTCTTCTCGGGCGGCCTTGAGGAGCAGTACTTC. Its translation: CASSFFSGGLEEQYF. The chain is built from TRBV5-4 and TRBJ2-7; D not resolved. The CDR3 runs to 15 residues. The V end was cut by 2 bases, the J end by 7 bases, with 19 bases between. Germline CDR1 is SGHNT and CDR2 is YYREEE (reference sequence).

This clone was seen a few times. The gene calls are TRBV29-1 and TRBJ2-7; a possible D gene is TRBD1 (5 bases). The germline gives CDR1 SQVTM, CDR2 ANQGSEA. V gave up 5 bases and J gave up 5 bases, with 13 bases separating them. There are 12 residues in the CDR3. Here the CDR3 DNA reads TGCAGCGTTACGACCGTAGGGGACGAGCAGTACTTC. Protein product: CSVTTVGDEQYF.

This clone was seen a few times. This CDR3 is CAPGQGSYEQYF. The CDR3 DNA follows: TGTGCCCCCGGACAGGGGTCCTACGAGCAGTACTTC. The rearrangement links TRBV10-3 to TRBJ2-7; 9 nucleotides match TRBD1. CDR3 length: 12 amino acids. CDR1 ENHRY and CDR2 SYGVKD come from the germline V gene. V was pared by 11 bases and J by 1 base, with 3 bases of the junction left unmatched.

The chain has TRBV6-5 and TRBJ2-2; 11 bases align to TRBD2. In germline, CDR1 is MNHEY, CDR2 SVGAGI. V gave up 4 bases and J gave up 4 bases; unmatched junction bases: 5. This CDR3 is built from 16 residues. CDR3 in DNA: TGTGCCAGCAGTTCGGGACTAGCGGACGGCACCGGGGAGCTGTTTTTT. Translating gives CASSSGLADGTGELFF.

This clone has a handful of counts. V usage is TRBV7-9 and J usage is TRBJ1-2; D is undetermined. V lost 0 bases, J lost 4 bases, and 9 bases lay in between. The V gene's germline CDR1 is SEHNR and CDR2 FQNEAQ (reference sequence). The CDR3 length is 14 residues. DNA of the CDR3: TGTGCCAGCAGCTTAGCGCACGAGAGCTATGGCTACACCTTC. Translating it yields CASSLAHESYGYTF.

Concerning this clone itself: Other DNA variants within this sample encode the same CDR3. This chain uses TRBV6-5 with TRBJ2-6; the D call may be TRBD1 or TRBD2 (5 bases each). Germline CDR1 MNHEY, CDR2 SVGAGI. V dropped 0 bases and J dropped 1 base, with 7 bases sitting between them. The CDR3 has 16 residues. CDR3 nucleotides: TGTGCCAGCAGTTACTCGAGGGGATCTGGGGCCAACGTCCTGACTTTC. It encodes CASSYSRGSGANVLTF.

V is TRBV4-1 and J is TRBJ1-4; D is unclear. CDR1 is MGHRA, CDR2 YSYEKL, per germline. The CDR3 is 14 amino acids. Trimming pared 0 bases from V and 14 bases from J, leaving 16 bases between. In nucleotides, the CDR3 is TGCGCCAGCAGCCAAGATCGCCGGCTAGGACGCCTGTTTTTT. Its protein product is CASSQDRRLGRLFF.

This chain links TRBV19 with TRBJ1-4; D is undetermined. Germline-derived CDR1 and CDR2 are LNHDA and SQIVND (reference sequence). This CDR3 spans 15 amino acids. V gave up 6 bases and J gave up 7 bases, with 18 bases separating them. DNA for the CDR3: TGTGCCAGTAGGTCGCCGGGTGGATTAGGTGAAAAACTGTTTTTT. Encoded protein: CASRSPGGLGEKLFF.

The chain's CDR3 is CASSDESSGAGETQYF. CDR3 nucleotide sequence: TGCGCCAGCAGTGATGAATCTAGCGGTGCAGGCGAGACCCAGTACTTC. The chain uses TRBV10-2 and TRBJ2-5; 7 bases line up with TRBD2. Germline-derived CDR1 and CDR2 are WSHSY and SAAADI. J was trimmed by 5 bases and V by 3 bases; bases with no gene match: 12. The CDR3 contains 16 residues.

This clone appeared a few times. This chain links TRBV12-5 with TRBJ2-2, with D possibly being TRBD2 (6 bases). The CDR3 contains 18 residues. With 8 bases removed from V and 0 bases from J, the gap between germline ends came to 22 bases. CDR1 and CDR2 from the germline V gene are LGHNT and FRNRAP. DNA of the CDR3: TGTGCTAGTCAGGCGATGGCAGGGACTGACACGAACACCGGGGAGCTGTTTTTT. Translated: CASQAMAGTDTNTGELFF.